These 30 T cell receptor beta chains were sequenced from one sample in a study of beta chain features in type 1 diabetes. The study, taken as a whole, reports: Among patients with Type 1 diabetes, TCRB CDR3s were moderately but significantly shorter in every one of the four CD4+ subsets.

cDNA synthesis used the whole RNA isolate, giving expressed TCRB sequences. TCRdb's table, derived via immunoSEQ multiplex PCR, lists solely in-frame clones and lacks some. The table includes a few hundred thousand clones, around a tenth detected once. No antigen has been identified for these receptors. The source material was central memory CD4+ T cells from blood. These receptors were obtained from a man aged 30 to 45 with type 1 diabetes.

This clone was found a few times. The CDR3 is CASSQDTTNEKLFF. DNA for the CDR3: TGTGCCAGCAGCCAGGACACAACTAATGAAAAACTGTTTTTT. The chain couples TRBV5-6 to TRBJ1-4; TRBD1 is a possible D gene (5 bases). The CDR3 extends over 14 amino acids. CDR1 SGHDT and CDR2 YYEEEE come from the germline V gene. With 4 bases removed from V and 0 bases from J, the gap between germline ends came to 7 bases. Full variable domain (remainder filled in from reference TRBV5-6 and TRBJ1-4): DAGVTQSPTHLIKTRGQQVTLRCSPKSGHDTVSWYQQALGQGPQFIFQYYEEEERQRGNFPDRFSGHQFPNYSSELNVNALLLGDSALYLCASSQDTTNEKLFFGSGTQLSVL.

The rearrangement uses TRBV7-6 and TRBJ1-5; 7 bases are shared with TRBD1. V gave up 4 bases and J gave up 5 bases; unmatched junction bases: 5. The CDR3 runs 14 residues. Per germline, CDR1 SGHVS and CDR2 FNYEAQ. The CDR3 sequence: CASSSLTGDQPQHF. CDR3 sequence (DNA): TGTGCCAGCAGCTCCCTAACAGGGGATCAGCCCCAGCATTTT.

This clone was observed a few times. The V gene is TRBV19, the J gene TRBJ2-1; 10 nucleotides align to TRBD1. The CDR3 totals 19 residues. V lost 5 bases to trimming and J lost 7 bases; unmatched junction nucleotides: 20. Germline V gene lookup returns CDR1 LNHDA and CDR2 SQIVND (reference sequence). CDR3 loop: CASSLRQGAWGNERNEQFF. DNA of the CDR3: TGTGCCAGTAGTCTAAGACAGGGGGCCTGGGGAAACGAGAGGAATGAGCAGTTCTTC.

The genes are TRBV27 and TRBJ2-5; 8 positions match TRBD2. The DNA matches TRBJ2-7 better at its end, which makes the J call doubtful. The germline gives CDR1 MNHEY, CDR2 SMNVEV (reference sequence). The CDR3 runs 15 residues. The CDR3 loop reads CASSPSWTSRYEQYF. The DNA for the CDR3 is TGTGCCAGCAGTCCATCTTGGACTAGCAGGTACGAGCAGTACTTC.

Note on this clone: Additional DNA sequences in this sample encode the identical CDR3. The chain combines TRBV7-2 with TRBJ2-7; the match to TRBD1 covers 7 bases. The CDR3 length is 14 residues. Unmatched junction bases numbered 4, after V lost 4 bases and J lost 1 base. The germline V gene has CDR1 SGHTA and CDR2 FQGNSA. CDR3 sequence: CASSSRQGSYEQYF. The DNA of the CDR3 is TGTGCCAGCAGCTCCCGACAGGGATCCTACGAGCAGTACTTC.

CDR3 in amino acids: CASSQRSYEQYF. In DNA form, the CDR3 reads TGTGCCAGCAGCCAACGCTCCTACGAGCAGTACTTC. The gene calls are TRBV7-2 and TRBJ2-7; D not resolved. CDR3 length: 12 amino acids. CDR1 and CDR2 from the germline V gene are SGHTA and FQGNSA. V was pared by 5 bases and J by 0 bases, with 5 bases between.

The V gene is TRBV7-6, the J gene TRBJ2-7, with 10 bases identical to TRBD2. The CDR3 totals 15 residues. Germline V gives CDR1 SGHVS, CDR2 FNYEAQ. The ends lost 5 bases at V and 2 bases at J; junction bases unmatched: 6. In DNA, the CDR3 is TGTGCCAGCAGCAGAGGGACTAGCGTAACCTACGAGCAGTACTTC. It translates to CASSRGTSVTYEQYF. The full variable domain, rest sourced from reference TRBV7-6 and TRBJ2-7, is GAGVSQSPRYKVTKRGQDVALRCDPISGHVSLYWYRQALGQGPEFLTYFNYEAQQDKSGLPNDRFSAERPEGSISTLTIQRTEQRDSAMYRCASSRGTSVTYEQYFGPGTRLTVT.

V is TRBV19 and J is TRBJ2-7; 12 bases align to TRBD2. The ends lost 3 bases at V and 5 bases at J; junction bases unmatched: 5. The CDR3 sequence is 15 residues long. The germline gives CDR1 LNHDA, CDR2 SQIVND (reference sequence). This chain's CDR3 is CASSILAGGPHEQYF. The CDR3 nucleotides read TGTGCCAGTAGTATTCTAGCGGGAGGGCCCCACGAGCAGTACTTC.

The rearrangement uses TRBV5-1 and TRBJ2-3; TRBD2 agrees at 7 bases. The trim removed 3 bases at V and 6 bases at J, leaving 4 bases unmatched. The CDR3 is made up of 13 amino acids. Germline lookup yields CDR1 SGHRS and CDR2 YFSETQ. CDR3 bases: TGCGCCAGCAGCTCGCCCGGGGGGGATACGCAGTATTTT. It translates to CASSSPGGDTQYF.

The chain has TRBV30 and TRBJ1-5; TRBD1 aligns across 8 bases. The CDR3 totals 13 residues. The ends lost 5 bases at V and 3 bases at J; junction bases unmatched: 3. The germline V gene has CDR1 GTSNPN and CDR2 SVGIG (reference sequence). CDR3 sequence reads: CAWDRGVNQPQHF. Here the CDR3 DNA reads TGTGCCTGGGACAGGGGCGTCAATCAGCCCCAGCATTTT. Supplemented by reference TRBV30 and TRBJ1-5, the full variable domain reads SQTIHQWPATLVQPVGSPLSLECTVEGTSNPNLYWYRQAAGRGLQLLFYSVGIGQISSEVPQNLSASRPQDRQFILSSKKLLLSDSGFYLCAWDRGVNQPQHFGDGTRLSIL.

The chain recombines TRBV19 with TRBJ2-2; unclear D gene. The CDR3 has 15 residues. The germline gives CDR1 LNHDA, CDR2 SQIVND (reference sequence). The V end was cut by 6 bases, the J end by 0 bases, with 11 bases between. The CDR3 DNA sequence: TGTGCCAGTAGAACAGTGGCTTCGAACACCGGGGAGCTGTTTTTT. This gives the protein CASRTVASNTGELFF. Full variable domain (missing parts from reference TRBV19 and TRBJ2-2): DGGITQSPKYLFRKEGQNVTLSCEQNLNHDAMYWYRQDPGQGLRLIYYSQIVNDFQKGDIAEGYSVSREKKESFPLTVTSAQKNPTAFYLCASRTVASNTGELFFGEGSRLTVL.

The rearrangement uses TRBV7-9 and TRBJ2-3; no clear D gene. Germline-derived CDR1 and CDR2 are SEHNR and FQNEAQ (reference sequence). V dropped 2 bases and J dropped 0 bases, with 9 bases sitting between them. The CDR3 is 15 amino acids. The CDR3: CASSLMGSSTDTQYF. CDR3 in DNA: TGTGCCAGCAGCTTAATGGGCAGTAGCACAGATACGCAGTATTTT.

The table lists this clone with a few counts. The chain combines TRBV6-6 with TRBJ2-1; D is possibly TRBD2 (6 bases). CDR3 length: 15 residues. Germline CDR1 MNHNY, CDR2 SVGAGI (reference sequence). Trimming removed 5 bases at V and 0 bases at J, with 11 bases between. DNA of the CDR3: TGTGCCAGCAGTCTTAGCGGAGGCTCCTACAATGAGCAGTTCTTC. It codes for CASSLSGGSYNEQFF.

This chain uses TRBV29-1 with TRBJ2-7, with 11 bases aligning to TRBD1. This CDR3 spans 12 amino acids. The junction had 3 bases not matched to a gene; V was cut back by 7 bases and J by 4 bases. The germline V gene encodes CDR1 SQVTM and CDR2 ANQGSEA. CDR3 nucleotides: TGCAGCGCCGGGACAGGGGGTTACGAGCAGTACTTC. Translating gives CSAGTGGYEQYF.

J is TRBJ1-1 and V is TRBV9; tentatively, D is TRBD1 (6 bases). The CDR3 is 14 residues long. Trimming took off 4 bases at V and 0 bases at J, with 10 bases between the two ends. Germline V gene lookup returns CDR1 SGDLS and CDR2 YYNGEE. The CDR3 bases are TGTGCCAGCAGCAGGACAGTCATGAACACTGAAGCTTTCTTT. Translating it yields CASSRTVMNTEAFF.

This clone came up a few times. The V gene is TRBV10-3, the J gene TRBJ2-3, with D uncertain. The germline V gene encodes CDR1 ENHRY and CDR2 SYGVKD. The length of the CDR3 is 16 residues. V was cut by 2 bases and J by 0 bases, with 12 bases left in between. In DNA form, the CDR3 reads TGTGCCATCAGTGAGACGGCAGCTGACAGCACAGATACGCAGTATTTT. The encoded protein is CAISETAADSTDTQYF.

The CDR3 coding sequence is TGCGCCAGCAGCCAAGACGGGACAGGGGTGAGAGGTGGCTACACCTTC. Translated, it gives CASSQDGTGVRGGYTF. V is TRBV4-3 and J is TRBJ1-2; 10 bases are shared with TRBD1. The germline CDR1 and CDR2 sequences are LGHNA and YSLEER. This CDR3 has 16 residues. V shed 0 bases, J shed 7 bases, and the junction held 8 bases outside the gene matches.

The J gene is TRBJ2-1, the V gene TRBV7-6; 12 nucleotides match TRBD2. Germline-derived CDR1 and CDR2 are SGHVS and FNYEAQ. The J segment lost 7 bases and the V segment lost 1 base, leaving 5 bases of the junction unmatched. The CDR3 covers 16 residues. The CDR3 loop reads CASSLETSGSGNEQFF. The CDR3 coding sequence is TGTGCCAGCAGCTTAGAGACTAGCGGGAGCGGAAATGAGCAGTTCTTC.

This clone was recorded at least ten times. The chain links TRBV10-3 to TRBJ1-3; D is ambiguous. The CDR3 runs to 13 residues. The V end was cut by 7 bases, the J end by 0 bases, with 7 bases between. The germline CDR1 and CDR2 sequences are ENHRY and SYGVKD. The DNA of the CDR3 is TGTGCCATCATCGAGGGCTCTGGAAACACCATATATTTT. Protein: CAIIEGSGNTIYF.

The chain couples TRBV7-6 to TRBJ2-3, with unresolved D. The CDR3 loop spans 15 amino acids. CDR1 and CDR2 from the germline V gene are SGHVS and FNYEAQ. With 6 bases removed from V and 0 bases from J, the gap between germline ends came to 13 bases. The CDR3 region is CASRPNTHSTDTQYF. As DNA, the CDR3 is TGTGCCAGCAGACCCAACACCCATAGCACAGATACGCAGTATTTT.

This clone was counted once. The gene calls are TRBV6-5 and TRBJ1-4; D remains unclear. Trimming pared 2 bases from V and 10 bases from J, leaving 11 bases between. This CDR3 has 13 residues. Germline lookup yields CDR1 MNHEY and CDR2 SVGAGI. The CDR3 DNA is TGTGCCAGCAGTTACGGGAGCGCCGGAAAACTGTTTTTT. This sequence encodes CASSYGSAGKLFF.

There are many counts of this clone. The chain uses TRBV4-1 and TRBJ2-5, with D hard to call. The CDR3 contains 13 residues. Germline CDR1 reads MGHRA; CDR2 reads YSYEKL. V was shortened by 6 bases and J by 4 bases, with 12 bases between the two germline ends. CDR3 coding DNA: TGCGCCAGCAGTTATAGGGTCATAGAGACCCAGTACTTC. It yields the protein CASSYRVIETQYF.

In its sample, this clone was seen a few times. CDR3 nucleotides: TGCGCCAGCAGCCTTGGGGGAAACAAAAACATTCAGTACTTC. Its protein is CASSLGGNKNIQYF. This rearrangement joins TRBV4-3 to TRBJ2-4; the D call may be TRBD1 or TRBD2 (5 bases each). This CDR3 contains 14 residues. Germline CDR1 reads LGHNA; CDR2 reads YSLEER. The V end was cut by 4 bases, the J end by 3 bases, with 10 bases between.

This chain uses TRBV7-3 with TRBJ2-3, with TRBD2 identical over 11 bases. Trimming at V came to 3 bases and at J to 2 bases, leaving 1 base not matched to a gene. Germline values: CDR1 SGHTA, CDR2 FQGTGA. This CDR3 comprises 15 residues. The CDR3 DNA follows: TGTGCCAGCAGCTTTAGCGGGAGGGACACAGATACGCAGTATTTT. This translates into CASSFSGRDTDTQYF. Supplemented by reference TRBV7-3 and TRBJ2-3, the full variable domain reads GAGVSQTPSNKVTEKGKYVELRCDPISGHTALYWYRQSLGQGPEFLIYFQGTGAADDSGLPNDRFFAVRPEGSVSTLKIQRTERGDSAVYLCASSFSGRDTDTQYFGPGTRLTVL.

This sequence joins TRBV18 and TRBJ2-3; 11 bases align to TRBD2. The CDR3 has 15 amino acids. Germline V gives CDR1 KGHSH, CDR2 LQKENI. The J segment lost 5 bases and the V segment lost 3 bases, leaving 4 bases of the junction unmatched. For the CDR3, the DNA is TGTGCCAGCTCACCGGGGACTAGCGGTATAGATACGCAGTATTTT. The encoded protein is CASSPGTSGIDTQYF. Full variable domain (rest looked up from reference TRBV18 and TRBJ2-3): NAGVMQNPRHLVRRRGQEARLRCSPMKGHSHVYWYRQLPEEGLKFMVYLQKENIIDESGMPKERFSAEFPKEGPSILRIQQVVRGDSAAYFCASSPGTSGIDTQYFGPGTRLTVL.

The chain's CDR3 is CASRVTGSAYGYTF. CDR3 DNA sequence: TGTGCCAGCAGAGTAACAGGGTCTGCGTATGGCTACACCTTC. The genes are TRBV6-1 and TRBJ1-2; the D gene is possibly TRBD1 (6 bases). The V end was cut by 6 bases, the J end by 5 bases, with 16 bases between. The CDR3 has 14 amino acids. Germline CDR1 reads MNHNS; CDR2 reads SASEGT.

This clone has more than one count but fewer than ten. With a much larger clone just one base away, this may be a read error. The sample holds other DNA sequences that translate to the same CDR3. The chain uses TRBV7-8 and TRBJ2-5; no clear D gene. The CDR3 length is 12 residues. The germline V and J ends were trimmed by 0 bases and 5 bases, with 4 bases remaining between them. Germline CDR1 SGHVS, CDR2 FQNEAQ. The CDR3 reads CASSLASETQYF. Written as DNA, the CDR3 is TGTGCCAGCAGCTTAGCATCGGAGACCCAGTACTTC.

Of note for this clone: Other DNA variants within this sample encode the same CDR3. J is TRBJ1-5 and V is TRBV10-3; D is unclear. Trimming removed 0 bases at V and 6 bases at J, with 3 bases between. The germline gives CDR1 ENHRY, CDR2 SYGVKD. This CDR3 comprises 12 residues. DNA of the CDR3: TGTGCCATCAGTGAGTCAGGTCAGCCCCAGCATTTT. Its translation: CAISESGQPQHF.

Only a few counts were recorded for this clone. The chain has TRBV4-2 and TRBJ2-5; TRBD2 matches at 9 bases. The CDR3 spans 18 residues. The germline gives CDR1 LGHNA, CDR2 YNFKEQ. V dropped 4 bases and J dropped 5; count of bases not matched to a gene: 17. The CDR3 region has the DNA TGTGCCAGCAGCCGGACCGCCGATTCAGCGGGAGGAGGTGAGACCCAGTACTTC. This translates into CASSRTADSAGGGETQYF.

With respect to this clone: An end of the junction does not agree with germline; a read error may underlie this. The chain employs TRBV5-4 and TRBJ2-5, with TRBD2 as a possible D gene (8 bases). In germline, CDR1 is SGHNT, CDR2 YYREEE (reference sequence). CDR3 size: 16 residues. For the CDR3, the DNA is TGCGCCAGCAGCCAAGGGACGGGACAGCGGGGGGAGACCCAGTACTTC. This codes for CASSQGTGQRGETQYF.